These 2 T cell receptor beta chains came from one sample sequenced in a study of blood T cells in healthy people across ages. A second PCR, run for roughly 7 to 12 cycles, used a sample-barcoded 5' primer plus a J-beta primer mix. TCRdb used MiXCR to reprocess the 5' RACE reads, holding one entry per CDR3 protein. Of roughly 900,000 distinct CDR3 sequences in the sample, 25% to 30% are singletons; the top ten hold roughly 17%. Sequenced material: blood. All receptors come from an elderly woman in good health.

Comment on this clonotype: A much more abundant neighbour one base away suggests this may be a read error. The genes are TRBV6-2 or TRBV6-3 and TRBJ2-1, with 7 positions matching TRBD1. CDR3 length: 16 amino acids. The V gene's germline CDR1 is MNHEY and CDR2 SVGEGT. J was trimmed by 13 bases and V by 8 bases; bases with no gene match: 23. CDR3 sequence reads: CASQSLRQGRFETQFF. DNA of the CDR3: TGTGCCAGCCAATCCCTAAGACAGGGCCGCTTCGAGACCCAGTTCTTC.

At least ten counts were recorded for this clonotype. The chain is built from TRBV25-1 and TRBJ1-6, with TRBD1 matching over 7 bases. Germline V lookup: CDR1 MGHDK, CDR2 SYGVNS. Trimming took 4 bases from V and 10 from J; bases not matched to a gene: 13. This CDR3 is 16 amino acids long. Written as DNA, the CDR3 is TGTGCCAGCAGTGGACCACCGACAGGGCGTCCCTCACCCCTCCACTTT. Protein product: CASSGPPTGRPSPLHF.